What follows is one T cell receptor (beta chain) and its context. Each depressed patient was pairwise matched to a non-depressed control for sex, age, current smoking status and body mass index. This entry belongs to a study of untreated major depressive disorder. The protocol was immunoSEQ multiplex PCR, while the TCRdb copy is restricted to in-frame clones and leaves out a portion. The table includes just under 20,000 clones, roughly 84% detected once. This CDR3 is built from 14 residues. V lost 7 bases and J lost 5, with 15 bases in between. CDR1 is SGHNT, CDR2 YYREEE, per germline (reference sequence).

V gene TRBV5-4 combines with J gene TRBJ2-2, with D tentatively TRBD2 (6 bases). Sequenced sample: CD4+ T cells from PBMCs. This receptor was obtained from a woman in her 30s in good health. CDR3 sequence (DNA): TGTGCCAGCTTCATATGGGGGAGGACCGGGGAGCTGTTTTTT. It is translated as CASFIWGRTGELFF.